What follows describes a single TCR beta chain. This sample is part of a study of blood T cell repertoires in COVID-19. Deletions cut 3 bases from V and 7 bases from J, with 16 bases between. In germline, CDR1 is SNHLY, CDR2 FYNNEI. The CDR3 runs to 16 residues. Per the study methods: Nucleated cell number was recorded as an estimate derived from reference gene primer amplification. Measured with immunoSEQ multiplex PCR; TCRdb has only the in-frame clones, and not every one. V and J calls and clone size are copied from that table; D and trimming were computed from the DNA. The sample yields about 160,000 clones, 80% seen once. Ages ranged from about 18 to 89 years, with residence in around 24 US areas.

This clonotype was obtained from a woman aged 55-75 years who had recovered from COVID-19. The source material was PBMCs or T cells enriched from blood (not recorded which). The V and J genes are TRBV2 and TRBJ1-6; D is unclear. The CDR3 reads CASSDSAHLPNSPLHF. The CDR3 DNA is TGTGCCAGCAGTGATAGTGCTCACCTCCCGAATTCACCCCTCCACTTT.